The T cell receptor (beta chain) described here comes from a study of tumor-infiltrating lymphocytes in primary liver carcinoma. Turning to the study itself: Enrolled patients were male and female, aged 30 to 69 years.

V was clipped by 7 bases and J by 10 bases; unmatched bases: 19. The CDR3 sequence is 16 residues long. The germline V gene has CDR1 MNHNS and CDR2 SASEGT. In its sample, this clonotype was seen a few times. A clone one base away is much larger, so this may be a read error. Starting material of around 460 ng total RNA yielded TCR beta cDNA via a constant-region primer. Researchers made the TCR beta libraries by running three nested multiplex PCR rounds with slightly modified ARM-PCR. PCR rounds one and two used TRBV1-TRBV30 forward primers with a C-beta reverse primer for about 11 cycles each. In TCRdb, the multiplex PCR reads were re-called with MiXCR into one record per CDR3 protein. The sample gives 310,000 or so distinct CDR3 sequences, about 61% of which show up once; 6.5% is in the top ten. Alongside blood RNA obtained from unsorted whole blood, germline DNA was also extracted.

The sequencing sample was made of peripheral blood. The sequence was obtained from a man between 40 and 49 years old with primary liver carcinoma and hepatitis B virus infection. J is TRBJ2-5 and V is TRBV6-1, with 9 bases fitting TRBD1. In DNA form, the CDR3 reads TGTGCCAGCACCCCCGGACAGGGGAACGGGATGAGGGTCCAGTACTTC. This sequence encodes CASTPGQGNGMRVQYF.